What follows are 7 T cell receptor beta chains derived from one specimen sequenced in a study of T-cell memory formation after mild COVID-19 (dated by TCRdb to about 2021). The library was built by means of 5' RACE. The instrument given in TCRdb is Illumina NovaSeq 6000. Using fastp at Q25 and MiXCR, TCRdb reprocessed the public reads and kept productive beta chains. Duplicate CDR3 protein sequences are folded into a single record with the most common DNA and genes. The sample yields 350,000 to 450,000 distinct CDR3 sequences; 20% to 30% were counted once. The leading ten clones occupy 8.8% of the sample. The sequenced sample was PBMCs or a T cell subset sorted from them (not recorded which). Receptors originate from an adult woman who had mild COVID-19 (a few samples of this study predate the infection). The sample titles of this study are shuffled in the database, so cell type and time point are left out; the donor was told from shared clones.

This clonotype was seen more than once but under ten times. The J gene is TRBJ1-5, the V gene TRBV7-9; the D gene is possibly TRBD1 (6 bases). From germline, CDR1 is SEHNR and CDR2 FQNEAQ (reference sequence). The length of the CDR3 is 15 residues. Trimming stripped 5 bases from V and 3 bases from J, with 14 bases between. The CDR3 loop reads CASSGTGTPNQPQHF. CDR3 DNA sequence: TGTGCCAGCAGCGGCACAGGGACCCCCAATCAGCCCCAGCATTTT.

The chain is built from TRBV27 and TRBJ1-4; 11 bases map to TRBD1. The CDR3 is made up of 15 amino acids. Germline V CDR1 and CDR2: MNHEY, SMNVEV (reference sequence). After removal of 5 bases from V and 7 bases from J, the junction contained 6 bases not matched to a gene. CDR3 in amino acids: CASSTWTGGFEKLFF. As DNA, the CDR3 is TGTGCCAGCAGTACCTGGACAGGGGGCTTTGAAAAACTGTTTTTT. Looking up the rest from reference TRBV27 and TRBJ1-4 gives the full variable domain: EAQVTQNPRYLITVTGKKLTVTCSQNMNHEYMSWYRQDPGLGLRQIYYSMNVEVTDKGDVPEGYKVSRKEKRNFPLILESPSPNQTSLYFCASSTWTGGFEKLFFGSGTQLSVL.

A few counts support this clonotype. J is TRBJ1-2 and V is TRBV29-1; TRBD1 matches at 9 bases. J lost 4 bases, V lost 7 bases, and 7 bases had no gene match. The V gene's germline CDR1 is SQVTM and CDR2 ANQGSEA. The length of the CDR3 is 13 residues. The CDR3 sequence: CSATDRGFYGYTF. The DNA for the CDR3 is TGCAGCGCAACGGACAGGGGTTTCTATGGCTACACCTTC.

This clonotype was picked up a small number of times. The chain links TRBV24-1 to TRBJ2-5; D ambiguous. The germline gives CDR1 KGHDR, CDR2 SFDVKD. CDR3 length equals 14 residues. V gave up 2 bases and J gave up 1 base, with 7 bases separating them. The CDR3 sequence is CATSDYDGQETQYF. The CDR3 coding sequence is TGTGCCACCAGTGATTACGACGGCCAAGAGACCCAGTACTTC.

The chain employs TRBV3-1 and TRBJ1-1, with TRBD1 matching over 7 bases. This CDR3 spans 16 amino acids. CDR1 and CDR2 (germline): LGHDT, YNNKEL (reference sequence). V lost 1 base, J lost 5 bases, and 10 bases stayed unmatched. The DNA for the CDR3 is TGTGCCAGCAGCCAAGGGTTGACAGGGAGGAGGACTGAAGCTTTCTTT. It yields the protein CASSQGLTGRRTEAFF.

DNA of the CDR3: TGCGCCAGCAGCTTGAGCTGGGGGAAAGGCTACGAGCAGTACTTC. Translation: CASSLSWGKGYEQYF. V is TRBV5-1 and J is TRBJ2-7; D tentatively fits TRBD1 or TRBD2 (5 bases each). The CDR3 is 15 amino acids. Germline CDR1 and CDR2: SGHRS and YFSETQ. Trimming took off 1 base at V and 3 bases at J, with 14 bases between the two ends.

This clonotype was seen a few times. This rearrangement joins TRBV3-1 to TRBJ1-1; possible D gene TRBD1, 6 bases. Trimming pared 0 bases from V and 1 base from J, leaving 15 bases between. The germline gives CDR1 LGHDT, CDR2 YNNKEL (reference sequence). The CDR3 is 17 amino acids. The CDR3, as DNA: TGTGCCAGCAGCCAAGATCTGACTCCGACAGGGAACACTGAAGCTTTCTTT. It encodes CASSQDLTPTGNTEAFF.